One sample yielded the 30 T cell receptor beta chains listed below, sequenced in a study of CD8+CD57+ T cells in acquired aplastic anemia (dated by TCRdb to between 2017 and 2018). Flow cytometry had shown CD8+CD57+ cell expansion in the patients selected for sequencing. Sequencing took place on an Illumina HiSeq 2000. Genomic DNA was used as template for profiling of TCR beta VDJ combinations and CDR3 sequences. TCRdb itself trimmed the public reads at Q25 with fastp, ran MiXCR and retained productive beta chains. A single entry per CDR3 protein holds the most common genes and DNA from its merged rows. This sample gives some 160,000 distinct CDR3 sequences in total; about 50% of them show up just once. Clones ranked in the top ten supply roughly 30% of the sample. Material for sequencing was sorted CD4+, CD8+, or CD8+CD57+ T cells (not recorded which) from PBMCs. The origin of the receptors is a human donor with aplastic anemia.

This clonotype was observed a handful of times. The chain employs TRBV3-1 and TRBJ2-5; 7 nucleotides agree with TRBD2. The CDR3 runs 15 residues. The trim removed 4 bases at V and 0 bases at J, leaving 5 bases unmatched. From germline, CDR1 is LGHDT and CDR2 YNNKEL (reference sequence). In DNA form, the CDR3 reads TGTGCCAGCAGCCCCCCTCTAGCGGACCAAGAGACCCAGTACTTC. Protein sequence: CASSPPLADQETQYF.

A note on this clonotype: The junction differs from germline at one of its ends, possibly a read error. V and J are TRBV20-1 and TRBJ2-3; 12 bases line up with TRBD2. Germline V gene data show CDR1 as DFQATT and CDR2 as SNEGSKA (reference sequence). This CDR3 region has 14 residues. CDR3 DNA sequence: TGCAGTGCCAAGCTAGCGGGAGGGAGGGATACGCAATATTTT. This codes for CSAKLAGGRDTQYF.

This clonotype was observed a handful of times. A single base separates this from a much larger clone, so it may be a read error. CDR3 loop: CASSLLACTDTQYF. CDR3 bases: TGTGCCAGCAGCTTACTAGCCTGCACAGATACGCAGTATTTT. This chain uses TRBV7-9 with TRBJ2-3, with TRBD2 as a possible D gene (5 bases). The CDR3 is made up of 14 amino acids. The V gene's germline CDR1 is SEHNR and CDR2 FQNEAQ (reference sequence). The V end lost 2 bases, the J end lost 1 base, and 7 bases lay between the germline ends.

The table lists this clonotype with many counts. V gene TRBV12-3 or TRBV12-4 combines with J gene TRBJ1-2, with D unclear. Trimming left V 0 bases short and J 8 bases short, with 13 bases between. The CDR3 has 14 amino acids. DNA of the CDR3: TGTGCCAGCAGTTTAGCGCTCTTCATCGAGGGCTACACCTTC. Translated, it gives CASSLALFIEGYTF.

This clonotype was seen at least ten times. The CDR3 sequence is CASSLVGQENSPLHF. The CDR3 DNA reads TGTGCCAGCAGCTTAGTAGGTCAGGAAAATTCACCCCTCCACTTT. V gene TRBV7-9 combines with J gene TRBJ1-6; D gene uncertain. Germline values: CDR1 SEHNR, CDR2 FQNEAQ (reference sequence). V lost 1 base and J lost 7, with 11 bases in between. The CDR3 is made up of 15 amino acids.

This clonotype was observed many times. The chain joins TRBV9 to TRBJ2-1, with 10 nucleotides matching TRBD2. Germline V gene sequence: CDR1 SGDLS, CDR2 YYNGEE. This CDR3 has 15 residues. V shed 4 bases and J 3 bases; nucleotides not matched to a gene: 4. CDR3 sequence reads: CASSPGLAFYNEQFF. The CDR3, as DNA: TGTGCCAGCAGCCCGGGACTAGCGTTCTACAATGAGCAGTTCTTC.

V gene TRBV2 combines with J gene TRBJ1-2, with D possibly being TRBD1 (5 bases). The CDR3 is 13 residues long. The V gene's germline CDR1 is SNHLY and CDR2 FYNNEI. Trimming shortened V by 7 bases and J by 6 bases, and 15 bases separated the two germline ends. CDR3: CASTTGPTNGYTF. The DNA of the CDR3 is TGTGCCAGCACCACGGGGCCAACCAATGGCTACACCTTC.

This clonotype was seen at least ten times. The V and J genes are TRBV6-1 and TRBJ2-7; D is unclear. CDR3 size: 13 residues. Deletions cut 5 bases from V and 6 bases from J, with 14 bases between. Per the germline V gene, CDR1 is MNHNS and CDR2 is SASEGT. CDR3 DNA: TGTGCCAGCAGTCCTGGGATTTACGGCGAGCAGTACTTC. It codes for CASSPGIYGEQYF.

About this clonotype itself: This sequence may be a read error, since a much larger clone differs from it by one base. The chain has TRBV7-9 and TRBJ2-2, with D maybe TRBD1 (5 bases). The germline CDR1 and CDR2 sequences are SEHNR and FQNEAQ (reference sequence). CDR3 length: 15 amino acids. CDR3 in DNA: TGTGCCACCAGCTTCTTCGGCAGGGAAACCGGGGAGCTGTTTTTT. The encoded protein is CATSFFGRETGELFF.

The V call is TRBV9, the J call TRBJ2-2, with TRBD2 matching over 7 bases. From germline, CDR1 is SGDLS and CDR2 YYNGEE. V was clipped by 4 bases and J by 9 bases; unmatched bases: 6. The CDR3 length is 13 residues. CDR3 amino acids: CASSFRGGWELFF. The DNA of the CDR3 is TGTGCCAGCAGCTTCCGGGGAGGGTGGGAGCTGTTTTTT.

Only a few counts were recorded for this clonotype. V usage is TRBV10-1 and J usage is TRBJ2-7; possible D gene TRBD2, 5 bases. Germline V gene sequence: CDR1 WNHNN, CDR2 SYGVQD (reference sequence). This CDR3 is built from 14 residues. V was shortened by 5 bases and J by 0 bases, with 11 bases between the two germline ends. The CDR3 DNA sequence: TGCGCCAGCAGTCCTACTAGGAGCTCCTACGAGCAGTACTTC. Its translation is CASSPTRSSYEQYF.

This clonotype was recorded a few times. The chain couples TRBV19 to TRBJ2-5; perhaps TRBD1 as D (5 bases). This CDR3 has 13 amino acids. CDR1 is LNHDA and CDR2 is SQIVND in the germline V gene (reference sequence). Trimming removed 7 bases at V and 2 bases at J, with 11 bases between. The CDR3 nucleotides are TGTGCCAGTACCCCGGACAATCAAGAGACCCAGTACTTC. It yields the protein CASTPDNQETQYF.

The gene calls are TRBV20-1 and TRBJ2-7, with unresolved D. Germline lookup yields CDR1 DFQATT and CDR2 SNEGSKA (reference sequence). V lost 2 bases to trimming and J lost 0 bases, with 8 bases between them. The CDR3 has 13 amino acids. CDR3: CSARSWPSYEQYF. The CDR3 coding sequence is TGCAGTGCTAGATCCTGGCCCTCCTACGAGCAGTACTTC.

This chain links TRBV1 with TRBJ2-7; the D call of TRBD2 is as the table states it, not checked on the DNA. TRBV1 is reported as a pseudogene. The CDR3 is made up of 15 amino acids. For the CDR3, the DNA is TGCACCGGCAGCCAAGATCTCGACCCTCCGGGCGAGCAGTACTTC. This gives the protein CTGSQDLDPPGEQYF.

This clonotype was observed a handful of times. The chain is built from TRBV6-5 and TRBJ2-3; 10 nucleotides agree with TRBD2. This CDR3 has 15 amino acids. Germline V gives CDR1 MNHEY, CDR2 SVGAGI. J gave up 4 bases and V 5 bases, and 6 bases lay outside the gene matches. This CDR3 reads CASSPGGLAADTQYF. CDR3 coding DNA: TGTGCCAGCAGTCCCGGAGGACTAGCGGCAGATACGCAGTATTTT.

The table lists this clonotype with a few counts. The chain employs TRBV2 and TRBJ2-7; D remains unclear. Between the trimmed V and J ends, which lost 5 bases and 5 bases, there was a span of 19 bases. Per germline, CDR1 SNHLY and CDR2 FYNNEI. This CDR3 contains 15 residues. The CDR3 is CASSKSGTASNEQYF. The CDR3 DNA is TGTGCCAGCAGTAAGTCAGGAACAGCTTCTAACGAGCAGTACTTC.

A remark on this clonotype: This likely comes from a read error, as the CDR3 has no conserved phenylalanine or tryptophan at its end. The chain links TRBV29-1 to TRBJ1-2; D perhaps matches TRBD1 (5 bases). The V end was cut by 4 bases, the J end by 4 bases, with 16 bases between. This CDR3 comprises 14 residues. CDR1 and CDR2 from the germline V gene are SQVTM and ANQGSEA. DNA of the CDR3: TGCAGCGTTGTTGGTCAGGGTGCGAGCTATGGCTACACCTCC. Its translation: CSVVGQGASYGYTS.

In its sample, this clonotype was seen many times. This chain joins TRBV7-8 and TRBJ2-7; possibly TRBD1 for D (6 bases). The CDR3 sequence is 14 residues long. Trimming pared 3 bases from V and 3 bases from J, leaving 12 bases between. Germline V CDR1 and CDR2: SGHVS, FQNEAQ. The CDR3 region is CASSFAGAGYEQYF. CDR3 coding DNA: TGTGCCAGCAGCTTTGCAGGGGCGGGCTACGAGCAGTACTTC.

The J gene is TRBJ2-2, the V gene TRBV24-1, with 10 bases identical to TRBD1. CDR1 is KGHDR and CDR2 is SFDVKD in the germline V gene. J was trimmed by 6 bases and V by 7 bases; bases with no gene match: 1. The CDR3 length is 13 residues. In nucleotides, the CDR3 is TGTGCCACCAGGGGACAGGGGTCCGGGGAGCTGTTTTTT. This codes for CATRGQGSGELFF.

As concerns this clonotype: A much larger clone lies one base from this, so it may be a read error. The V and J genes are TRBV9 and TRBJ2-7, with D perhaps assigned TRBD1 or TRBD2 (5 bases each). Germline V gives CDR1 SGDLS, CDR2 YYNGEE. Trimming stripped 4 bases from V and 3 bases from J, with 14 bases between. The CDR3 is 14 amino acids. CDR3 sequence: CASSPRDRYYEQYF. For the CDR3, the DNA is TGTGCCAGCAGCCCCCGGGACCGCTACTACGAGCAGTACTTC.

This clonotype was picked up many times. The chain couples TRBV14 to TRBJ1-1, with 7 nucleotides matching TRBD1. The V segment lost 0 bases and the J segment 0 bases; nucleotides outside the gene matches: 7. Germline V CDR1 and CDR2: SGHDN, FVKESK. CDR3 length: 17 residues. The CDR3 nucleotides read TGTGCCAGCAGCCAAGATGGTAGGGGGCCCATGAACACTGAAGCTTTCTTT. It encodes CASSQDGRGPMNTEAFF.

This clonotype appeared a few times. CDR3 region: CSVRGGYEQYF. The DNA of the CDR3 is TGCAGCGTTAGGGGGGGCTACGAGCAGTACTTC. The chain combines TRBV29-1 with TRBJ2-7, with TRBD2 as a possible D gene (7 bases). The germline CDR1 and CDR2 sequences are SQVTM and ANQGSEA. V shed 5 bases and J shed 3 bases, with 8 bases lying between them. This CDR3 has 11 residues.

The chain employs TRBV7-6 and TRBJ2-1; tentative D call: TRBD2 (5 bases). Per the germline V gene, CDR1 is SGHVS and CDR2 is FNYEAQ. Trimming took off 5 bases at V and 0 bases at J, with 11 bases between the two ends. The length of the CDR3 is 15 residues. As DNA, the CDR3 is TGTGCCAGCAGCGTTGGTCGGGACTCCTACAATGAGCAGTTCTTC. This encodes CASSVGRDSYNEQFF. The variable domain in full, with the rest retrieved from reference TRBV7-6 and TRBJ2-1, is GAGVSQSPRYKVTKRGQDVALRCDPISGHVSLYWYRQALGQGPEFLTYFNYEAQQDKSGLPNDRFSAERPEGSISTLTIQRTEQRDSAMYRCASSVGRDSYNEQFFGPGTRLTVL.

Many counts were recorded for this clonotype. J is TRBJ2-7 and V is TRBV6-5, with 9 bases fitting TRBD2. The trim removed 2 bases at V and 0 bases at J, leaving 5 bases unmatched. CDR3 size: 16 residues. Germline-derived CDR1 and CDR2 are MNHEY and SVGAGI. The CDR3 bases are TGTGCCAGCAGTTACCGGTTTAGCGGGAGCTCCTACGAGCAGTACTTC. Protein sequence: CASSYRFSGSSYEQYF.

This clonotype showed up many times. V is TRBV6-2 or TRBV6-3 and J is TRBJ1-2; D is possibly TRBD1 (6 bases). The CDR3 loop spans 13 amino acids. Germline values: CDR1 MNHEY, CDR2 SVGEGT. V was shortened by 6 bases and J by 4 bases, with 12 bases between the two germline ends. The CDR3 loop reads CASSYREGYGYTF. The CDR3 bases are TGTGCCAGCAGCTACAGGGAGGGCTATGGCTACACCTTC.

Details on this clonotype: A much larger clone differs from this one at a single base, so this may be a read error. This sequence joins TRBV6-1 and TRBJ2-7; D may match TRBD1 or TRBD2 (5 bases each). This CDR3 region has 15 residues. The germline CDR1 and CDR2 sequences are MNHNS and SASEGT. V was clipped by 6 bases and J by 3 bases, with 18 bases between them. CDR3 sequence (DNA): TGTGCCAGCAGCCGGCTAGCCGGGACGAACTACGAGCAGTACTTC. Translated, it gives CASSRLAGTNYEQYF.

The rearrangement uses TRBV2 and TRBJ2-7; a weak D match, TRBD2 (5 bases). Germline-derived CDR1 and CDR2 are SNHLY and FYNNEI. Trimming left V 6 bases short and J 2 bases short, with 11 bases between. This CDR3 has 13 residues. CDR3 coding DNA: TGTGCCAGCAGGCATGGACTGACCTACGAGCAGTACTTC. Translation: CASRHGLTYEQYF. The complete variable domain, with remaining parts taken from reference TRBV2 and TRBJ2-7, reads EPEVTQTPSHQVTQMGQEVILRCVPISNHLYFYWYRQILGQKVEFLVSFYNNEISEKSEIFDDQFSVERPDGSNFTLKIRSTKLEDSAMYFCASRHGLTYEQYFGPGTRLTVT.

CDR3 sequence (DNA): TGTGCCAGCAGCTTAGCGGGGGCCGCCCGAGGGACCCAGTACTTC. Translated: CASSLAGAARGTQYF. The chain carries TRBV7-8 and TRBJ2-5; D is possibly TRBD1 (6 bases). Trimming removed 0 bases at V and 7 bases at J, with 15 bases between. The CDR3 is 15 residues long. The germline V gene has CDR1 SGHVS and CDR2 FQNEAQ. The entire variable domain, with the rest obtained from reference TRBV7-8 and TRBJ2-5, is as follows: GAGVSQSPRYKVAKRGQDVALRCDPISGHVSLFWYQQALGQGPEFLTYFQNEAQLDKSGLPSDRFFAERPEGSVSTLKIQRTQQEDSAVYLCASSLAGAARGTQYFGPGTRLLVL.

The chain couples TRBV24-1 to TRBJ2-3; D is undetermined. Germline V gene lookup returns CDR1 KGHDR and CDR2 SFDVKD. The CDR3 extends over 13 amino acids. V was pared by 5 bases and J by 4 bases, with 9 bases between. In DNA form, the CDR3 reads TGTGCCACCAGTGTCAGGTGGGCAGATACGCAGTATTTT. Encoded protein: CATSVRWADTQYF.

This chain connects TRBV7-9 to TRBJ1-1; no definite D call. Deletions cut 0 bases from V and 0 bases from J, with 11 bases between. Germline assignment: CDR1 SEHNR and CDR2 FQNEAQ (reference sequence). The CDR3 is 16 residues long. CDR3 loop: CASSLALDGLNTEAFF. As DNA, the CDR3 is TGTGCCAGCAGCTTAGCCCTGGACGGATTGAACACTGAAGCTTTCTTT.